This is a list of T cell receptor beta chains from one sample in a study of response to subunit inactivated influenza vaccine. TCRdb recomputed calls from the RT-PCR reads with MiXCR, one row per CDR3 protein. The sample yields roughly 500,000 distinct CDR3 sequences, about 15% seen once. The specimen was CD4+ T cells sorted from PBMCs, collected about 24 months after vaccination. The receptors were sampled from a man in his fifties or sixties who received an inactivated influenza vaccine. Both conserved end residues are part of each CDR3. D genes are given only for firm matches. The listing skips clone size in some rows; elsewhere it reads once, few, many or a size class.

V	J	size	D	length	CDR3	DNA
TRBV7-2	TRBJ2-5	-	-	13	CASSLGWVETQYF	TGTGCCAGCAGCTTAGGATGGGTTGAGACCCAGTACTTC
TRBV5-4	TRBJ1-2	-	-	15	CASSLKFQGTRGYTF	TGTGCCAGCAGCTTGAAGTTCCAGGGAACCCGTGGCTACACCTTC
TRBV7-2	TRBJ2-5	-	TRBD1	17	CASSLAISGQGGETQYF	TGTGCCAGCAGCTTAGCTATTAGTGGACAGGGGGGTGAGACCCAGTACTTC
TRBV7-6	TRBJ2-1	once	TRBD2	16	CASSLGTSVGYNEQFF	TGTGCCAGCAGCTTAGGGACTAGCGTGGGTTACAATGAGCAGTTCTTC
TRBV11-2	TRBJ2-2	few	-	14	CASSSQGHTGELFF	TGTGCCAGCAGCTCCCAGGGGCACACCGGGGAGCTGTTTTTT
TRBV12-3/TRBV12-4	TRBJ2-3	few	-	13	CASSKPGIDTQYF	TGTGCCAGCAGTAAGCCGGGAATAGATACGCAGTATTTT
TRBV20-1	TRBJ1-5	few	-	15	CSASEGTRSNQPQHF	TGCAGTGCTAGCGAAGGCACCCGGAGCAATCAGCCCCAGCATTTT
TRBV5-4	TRBJ1-2	-	-	13	CASTLTGNYGYTF	TGTGCCAGCACCCTCACGGGGAACTATGGCTACACCTTC
TRBV24-1	TRBJ2-1	few	TRBD2	15	CATSDPGRGAHEQFF	TGTGCCACCAGTGATCCCGGGCGGGGGGCCCATGAGCAGTTCTTC
TRBV7-8	TRBJ1-2	-	-	15	CASSLVDGMNYGYTF	TGTGCCAGCAGCTTAGTCGACGGAATGAACTATGGCTACACCTTC
TRBV29-1	TRBJ2-3	-	-	13	CSDAWPFTDTQYF	TGCAGCGACGCCTGGCCGTTCACAGATACGCAGTATTTT
TRBV5-6	TRBJ2-2	-	-	16	CASSTTALLNTGELFF	TGTGCCAGCAGCACGACCGCGCTGCTGAACACCGGGGAGCTGTTTTTT
TRBV12-3/TRBV12-4	TRBJ2-3	-	TRBD2	17	CASSTWTSGGGADTQYF	TGTGCCAGCAGCACCTGGACTAGCGGGGGGGGTGCAGATACGCAGTATTTT
TRBV5-4	TRBJ1-2	few	-	13	CASSLVLEGGYTF	TGTGCCAGCAGCTTGGTACTAGAAGGGGGCTACACCTTC
TRBV5-6	TRBJ2-7	few	-	15	CASSLRQGPTYEQYF	TGTGCCAGCAGCTTGCGGCAGGGTCCTACCTACGAGCAGTACTTC
TRBV15	TRBJ1-1	-	-	15	CATSSPRQLNTEAFF	TGTGCCACCAGCAGTCCTCGGCAGTTGAACACTGAAGCTTTCTTT
TRBV6-2/TRBV6-3	TRBJ1-1	few	-	13	CASSPYLNTEAFF	TGTGCCAGCAGCCCTTATTTGAACACTGAAGCTTTCTTT
TRBV28	TRBJ1-4	-	TRBD1	16	CASNPGTAYVGEKLFF	TGTGCCAGCAACCCAGGGACAGCCTATGTGGGTGAAAAACTGTTTTTT
TRBV20-1	TRBJ2-5	-	-	11	CSAPRAETQYF	TGCAGTGCTCCGCGGGCAGAGACCCAGTACTTC
TRBV5-1	TRBJ2-3	once	TRBD1	16	CASSRAGTGRTDTQYF	TGCGCCAGCAGCCGGGCGGGGACAGGTCGCACAGATACGCAGTATTTT
TRBV14	TRBJ2-5	few	-	14	CASSRTGLGGTQYF	TGTGCCAGCAGCCGGACAGGCTTGGGGGGGACCCAGTACTTC
TRBV12-3/TRBV12-4	TRBJ1-6	-	-	17	CASSPTGGSSYNSPLHF	TGTGCCAGCAGTCCGACAGGCGGGAGCTCCTATAATTCACCCCTCCACTTT
TRBV18	TRBJ1-2	-	-	15	CASSLRGPLNYGYTF	TGTGCCAGCTCACTCAGGGGTCCCCTCAACTATGGCTACACCTTC
TRBV11-2	TRBJ1-1	-	-	13	CASSLVGSLQAFF	TGTGCCAGCAGCTTAGTGGGAAGCTTACAAGCTTTCTTT